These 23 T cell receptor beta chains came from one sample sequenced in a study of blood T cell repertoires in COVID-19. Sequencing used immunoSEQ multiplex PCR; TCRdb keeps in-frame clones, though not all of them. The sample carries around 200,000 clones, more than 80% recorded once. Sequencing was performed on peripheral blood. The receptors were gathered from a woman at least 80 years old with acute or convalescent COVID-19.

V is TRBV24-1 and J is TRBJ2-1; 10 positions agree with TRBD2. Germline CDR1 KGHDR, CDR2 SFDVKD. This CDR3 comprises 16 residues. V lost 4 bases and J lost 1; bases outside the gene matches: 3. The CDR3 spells CATSESGGASYNEQFF. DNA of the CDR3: TGTGCCACCAGTGAGAGCGGGGGGGCTTCCTACAATGAGCAGTTCTTC.

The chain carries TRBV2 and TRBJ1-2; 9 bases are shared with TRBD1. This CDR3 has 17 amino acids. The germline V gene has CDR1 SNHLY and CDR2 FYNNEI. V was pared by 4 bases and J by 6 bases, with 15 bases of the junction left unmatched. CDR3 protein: CASSGPHPPDRGDGYTF. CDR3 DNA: TGTGCCAGCAGTGGCCCCCACCCACCGGACAGGGGAGATGGCTACACCTTC. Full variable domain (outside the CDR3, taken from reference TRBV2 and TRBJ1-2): EPEVTQTPSHQVTQMGQEVILRCVPISNHLYFYWYRQILGQKVEFLVSFYNNEISEKSEIFDDQFSVERPDGSNFTLKIRSTKLEDSAMYFCASSGPHPPDRGDGYTFGSGTRLTVV.

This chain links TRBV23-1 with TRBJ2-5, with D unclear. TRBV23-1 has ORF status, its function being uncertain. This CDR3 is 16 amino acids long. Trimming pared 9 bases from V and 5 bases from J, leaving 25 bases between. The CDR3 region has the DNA TGCGCCAGTAGACCACAAGGTCGACTTCGAACGGAGACCCAGTACTTC. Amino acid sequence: CASRPQGRLRTETQYF.

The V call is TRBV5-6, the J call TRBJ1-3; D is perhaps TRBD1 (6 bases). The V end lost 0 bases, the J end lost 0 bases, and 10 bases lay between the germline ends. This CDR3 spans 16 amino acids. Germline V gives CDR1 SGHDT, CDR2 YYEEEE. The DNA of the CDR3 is TGTGCCAGCAGCTTGGCCGGACAGAGCTCTGGAAACACCATATATTTT. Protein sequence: CASSLAGQSSGNTIYF. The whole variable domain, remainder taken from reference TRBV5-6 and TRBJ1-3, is DAGVTQSPTHLIKTRGQQVTLRCSPKSGHDTVSWYQQALGQGPQFIFQYYEEEERQRGNFPDRFSGHQFPNYSSELNVNALLLGDSALYLCASSLAGQSSGNTIYFGEGSWLTVV.

CDR3 amino acids: CASSRRGTGGYNEQFF. The CDR3 DNA reads as TGTGCCAGCAGCAGAAGGGGGACAGGGGGGTACAATGAGCAGTTCTTC. This rearrangement joins TRBV27 to TRBJ2-1; TRBD1 matches 11 bases. The CDR3 runs to 16 residues. V gave up 6 bases and J gave up 4 bases; unmatched junction bases: 8. Germline CDR1 MNHEY, CDR2 SMNVEV (reference sequence).

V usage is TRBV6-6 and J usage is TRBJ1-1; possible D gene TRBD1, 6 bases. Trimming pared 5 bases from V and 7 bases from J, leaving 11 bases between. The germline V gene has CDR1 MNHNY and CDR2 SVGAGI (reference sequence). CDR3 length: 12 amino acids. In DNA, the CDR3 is TGTGCCAGCAGTCGTCGGGACATTGAAGCTTTCTTT. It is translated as CASSRRDIEAFF.

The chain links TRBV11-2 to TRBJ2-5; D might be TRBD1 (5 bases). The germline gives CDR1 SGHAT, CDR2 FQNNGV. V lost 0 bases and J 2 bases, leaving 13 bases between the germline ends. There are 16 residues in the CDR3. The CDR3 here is CASSLEPGALQETQYF. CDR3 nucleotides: TGTGCCAGCAGCTTAGAGCCTGGGGCTTTACAAGAGACCCAGTACTTC.

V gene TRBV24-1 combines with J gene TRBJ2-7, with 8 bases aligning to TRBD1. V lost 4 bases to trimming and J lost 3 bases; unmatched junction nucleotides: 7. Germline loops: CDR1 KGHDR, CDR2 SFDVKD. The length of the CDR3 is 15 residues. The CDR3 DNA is TGTGCCACCAGTGACGACCGGGACAGGCACTACGAGCAGTACTTC. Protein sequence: CATSDDRDRHYEQYF.

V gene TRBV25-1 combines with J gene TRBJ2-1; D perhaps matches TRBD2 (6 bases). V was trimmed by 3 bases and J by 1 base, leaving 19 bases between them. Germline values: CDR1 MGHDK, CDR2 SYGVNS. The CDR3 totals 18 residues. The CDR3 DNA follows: TGTGCCAGCAGTGACTTGGATGCGGGGTCAGGGTCCTACAATGAGCAGTTCTTC. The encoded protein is CASSDLDAGSGSYNEQFF. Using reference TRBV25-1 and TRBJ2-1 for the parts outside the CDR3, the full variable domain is EADIYQTPRYLVIGTGKKITLECSQTMGHDKMYWYQQDPGMELHLIHYSYGVNSTEKGDLSSESTVSRIRTEHFPLTLESARPSHTSQYLCASSDLDAGSGSYNEQFFGPGTRLTVL.

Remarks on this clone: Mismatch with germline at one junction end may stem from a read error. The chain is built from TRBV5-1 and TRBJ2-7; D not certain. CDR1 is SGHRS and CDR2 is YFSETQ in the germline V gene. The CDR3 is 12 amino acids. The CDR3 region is CASSLPSSEQYF. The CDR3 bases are TGCGCCAGCAGCTTGCCTTCCTCCGAGCAGTACTTC.

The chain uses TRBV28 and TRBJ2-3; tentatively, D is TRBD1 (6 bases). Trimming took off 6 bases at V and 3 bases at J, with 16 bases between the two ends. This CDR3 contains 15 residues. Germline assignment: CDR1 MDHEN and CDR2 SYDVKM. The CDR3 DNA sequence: TGTGCCAGCAGCCCCGGACAGCTGGATACAGATACGCAGTATTTT. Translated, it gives CASSPGQLDTDTQYF.

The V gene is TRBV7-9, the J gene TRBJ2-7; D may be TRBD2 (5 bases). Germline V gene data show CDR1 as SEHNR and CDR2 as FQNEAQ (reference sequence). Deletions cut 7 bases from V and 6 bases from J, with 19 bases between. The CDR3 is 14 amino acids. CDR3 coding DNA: TGTGCCAGCACCACCGACGCGGGCACCGGCGAGCAGTACTTC. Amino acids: CASTTDAGTGEQYF.

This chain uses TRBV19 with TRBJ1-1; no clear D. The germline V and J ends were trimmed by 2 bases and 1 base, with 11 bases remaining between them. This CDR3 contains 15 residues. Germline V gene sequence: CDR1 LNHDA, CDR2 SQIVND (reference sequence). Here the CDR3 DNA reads TGTGCCAGTAGTATACCTCACCTCGGGAACACTGAAGCTTTCTTT. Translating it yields CASSIPHLGNTEAFF.

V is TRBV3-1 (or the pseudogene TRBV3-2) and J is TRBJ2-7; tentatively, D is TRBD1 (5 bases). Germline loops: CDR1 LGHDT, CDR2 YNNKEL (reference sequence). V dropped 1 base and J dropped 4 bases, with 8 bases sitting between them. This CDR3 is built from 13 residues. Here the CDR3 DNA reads TGTGCCAGCAGCCAAGGGGGCCGGTACGAGCAGTACTTC. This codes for CASSQGGRYEQYF.

The CDR3 reads CASSAGVTSTDTQYF. The CDR3 DNA reads TGTGCCAGCAGCGCGGGGGTTACTAGCACAGATACGCAGTATTTT. The V gene is TRBV11-3, the J gene TRBJ2-3; 7 bases are shared with TRBD2. CDR1 SGHNT and CDR2 YENEEA come from the germline V gene. This CDR3 has 15 residues. Trimming at V came to 5 bases and at J to 0 bases, leaving 5 bases not matched to a gene. The variable domain in full, completed from reference TRBV11-3 and TRBJ2-3, reads EAGVVQSPRYKIIEKKQPVAFWCNPISGHNTLYWYLQNLGQGPELLIRYENEEAVDDSQLPKDRFSAERLKGVDSTLKIQPAELGDSAVYLCASSAGVTSTDTQYFGPGTRLTVL.

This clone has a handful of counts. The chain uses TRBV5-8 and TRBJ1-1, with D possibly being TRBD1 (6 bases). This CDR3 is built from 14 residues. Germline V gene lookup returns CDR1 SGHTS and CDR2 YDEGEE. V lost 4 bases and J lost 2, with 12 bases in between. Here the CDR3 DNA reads TGTGCCAGCAGCCGTCCGGACAGTAACACTGAAGCTTTCTTT. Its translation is CASSRPDSNTEAFF.

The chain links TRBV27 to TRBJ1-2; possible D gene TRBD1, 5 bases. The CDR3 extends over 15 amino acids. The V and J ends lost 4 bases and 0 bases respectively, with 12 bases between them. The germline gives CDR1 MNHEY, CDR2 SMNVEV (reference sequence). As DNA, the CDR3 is TGTGCCAGCAGTTCCAGAGACAGAGCTAACTATGGCTACACCTTC. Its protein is CASSSRDRANYGYTF.

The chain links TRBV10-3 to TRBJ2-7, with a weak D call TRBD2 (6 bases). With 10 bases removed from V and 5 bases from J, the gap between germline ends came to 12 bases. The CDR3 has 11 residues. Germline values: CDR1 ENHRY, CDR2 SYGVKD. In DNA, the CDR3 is TGTGCCAGCACCCCGGGGGACGAGCAGTACTTC. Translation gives CASTPGDEQYF.

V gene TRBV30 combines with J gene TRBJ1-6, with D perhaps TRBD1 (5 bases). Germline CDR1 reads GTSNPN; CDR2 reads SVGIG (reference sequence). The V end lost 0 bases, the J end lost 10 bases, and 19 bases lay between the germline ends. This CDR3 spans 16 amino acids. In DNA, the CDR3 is TGTGCCTGGAGTGTACTAGAGGGACTCCCGGGATCACCCCTCCACTTT. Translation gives CAWSVLEGLPGSPLHF.

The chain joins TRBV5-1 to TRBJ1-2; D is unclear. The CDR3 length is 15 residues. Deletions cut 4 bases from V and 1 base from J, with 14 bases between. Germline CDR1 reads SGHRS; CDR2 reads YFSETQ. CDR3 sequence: CASSRHPADNYGYTF. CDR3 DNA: TGCGCCAGCAGCCGTCATCCGGCGGATAACTATGGCTACACCTTC. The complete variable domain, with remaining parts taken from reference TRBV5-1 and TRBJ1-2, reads KAGVTQTPRYLIKTRGQQVTLSCSPISGHRSVSWYQQTPGQGLQFLFEYFSETQRNKGNFPGRFSGRQFSNSRSEMNVSTLELGDSALYLCASSRHPADNYGYTFGSGTRLTVV.

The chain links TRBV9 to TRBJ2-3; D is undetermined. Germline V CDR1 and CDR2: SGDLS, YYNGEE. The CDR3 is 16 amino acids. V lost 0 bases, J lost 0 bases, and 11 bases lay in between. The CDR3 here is CASSVGAQLSTDTQYF. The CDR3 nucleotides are TGTGCCAGCAGCGTAGGGGCGCAACTCAGCACAGATACGCAGTATTTT.

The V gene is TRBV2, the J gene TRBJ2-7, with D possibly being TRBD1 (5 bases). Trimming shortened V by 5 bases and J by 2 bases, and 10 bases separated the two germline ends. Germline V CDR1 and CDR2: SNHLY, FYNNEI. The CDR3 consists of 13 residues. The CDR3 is CASSPQGAYEQYF. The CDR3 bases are TGTGCCAGCAGTCCACAAGGGGCCTACGAGCAGTACTTC. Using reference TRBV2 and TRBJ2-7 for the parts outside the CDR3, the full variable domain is EPEVTQTPSHQVTQMGQEVILRCVPISNHLYFYWYRQILGQKVEFLVSFYNNEISEKSEIFDDQFSVERPDGSNFTLKIRSTKLEDSAMYFCASSPQGAYEQYFGPGTRLTVT.

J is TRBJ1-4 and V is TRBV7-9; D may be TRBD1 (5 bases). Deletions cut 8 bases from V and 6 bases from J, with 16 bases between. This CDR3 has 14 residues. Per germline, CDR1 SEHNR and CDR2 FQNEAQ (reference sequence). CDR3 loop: CASGHWGGDEKLFF. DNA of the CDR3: TGTGCCAGCGGCCACTGGGGGGGTGATGAAAAACTGTTTTTT. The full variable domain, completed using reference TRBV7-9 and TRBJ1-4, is DTGVSQNPRHKITKRGQNVTFRCDPISEHNRLYWYRQTLGQGPEFLTYFQNEAQLEKSRLLSDRFSAERPKGSFSTLEIQRTEQGDSAMYLCASGHWGGDEKLFFGSGTQLSVL.